Following are 19 T cell receptor beta chains from one sample sequenced in a study of blood T cell repertoires in COVID-19. Repertoires were generated with immunoSEQ multiplex PCR, while TCRdb's copy carries only in-frame clones and drops some. The sample records some 300,000 clones, under 90% being singletons. The sequencing input was PBMCs or T cells enriched from blood (not recorded which). The origin of the receptors is a woman under 40 who had recovered from COVID-19.

The chain combines TRBV5-5 with TRBJ2-7; 7 bases are shared with TRBD1. The CDR3 has 15 residues. V was clipped by 4 bases and J by 2 bases; unmatched bases: 9. From germline, CDR1 is SGHKS and CDR2 YYEKEE (reference sequence). The CDR3 bases are TGTGCCAGCAGCGGTGCCGGGACAGAAGCCTACGAGCAGTACTTC. This codes for CASSGAGTEAYEQYF.

In its sample, this clone was seen once. The chain has TRBV4-2 and TRBJ2-7, with D maybe TRBD1 (6 bases). The CDR3 is 12 amino acids. CDR1 and CDR2 (germline): LGHNA, YNFKEQ. V was shortened by 4 bases and J by 6 bases, with 10 bases between the two germline ends. CDR3 nucleotide sequence: TGTGCCAGCAGCCTATTGGGGGCCGAGCAGTACTTC. It translates to CASSLLGAEQYF.

The genes are TRBV6-5 and TRBJ1-1; D unclear. The germline V gene has CDR1 MNHEY and CDR2 SVGAGI. Trimming pared 6 bases from V and 5 bases from J, leaving 13 bases between. The CDR3 runs 13 residues. CDR3 residues: CASRPGTWTEAFF. CDR3 DNA sequence: TGTGCCAGCAGGCCGGGAACGTGGACTGAAGCTTTCTTT.

V and J are TRBV10-2 and TRBJ1-5; no clear D. Trimming pared 8 bases from V and 6 bases from J, leaving 14 bases between. CDR1 and CDR2 from the germline V gene are WSHSY and SAAADI. CDR3 length: 13 residues. The CDR3 nucleotides are TGCGCCAGCTGGAGTAGGATCGGTCAGCCCCAGCATTTT. Translating it yields CASWSRIGQPQHF.

The chain uses TRBV7-2 and TRBJ2-5; tentatively, D is TRBD1 (6 bases). V shed 2 bases and J shed 7 bases, with 14 bases lying between them. This CDR3 is built from 14 residues. In germline, CDR1 is SGHTA, CDR2 FQGNSA. The CDR3: CASSLRSQGGTQYF. DNA for the CDR3: TGTGCCAGCAGCTTAAGATCCCAAGGGGGGACCCAGTACTTC.

The chain is built from TRBV28 and TRBJ2-5; D gene ambiguous. Looked up from germline, CDR1 is MDHEN and CDR2 is SYDVKM. This CDR3 has 14 amino acids. V gave up 5 bases and J gave up 1 base, with 11 bases separating them. The CDR3 coding sequence is TGTGCCAGCAGTCCTCAGTTCTTCCAAGAGACCCAGTACTTC. The encoded protein is CASSPQFFQETQYF.

The J gene is TRBJ1-2, the V gene TRBV15; TRBD1 matches 8 bases. The CDR3 contains 19 residues. Germline V gives CDR1 LNHNV, CDR2 YYDKDF (reference sequence). The ends lost 5 bases at V and 0 bases at J; junction bases unmatched: 17. The CDR3 nucleotides read TGTGCCACCAGCGGATCACCCGCCCGGGACAGGAAACCTAACTATGGCTACACCTTC. Translating it yields CATSGSPARDRKPNYGYTF.

V usage is TRBV5-6 and J usage is TRBJ1-5; possible D gene TRBD1, 5 bases. CDR3 length equals 16 residues. Germline V lookup: CDR1 SGHDT, CDR2 YYEEEE. The V and J ends lost 3 bases and 0 bases respectively, with 13 bases between them. The CDR3 DNA reads as TGTGCCAGCAGCTCACGGACAAGCTATAGCAATCAGCCCCAGCATTTT. It yields the protein CASSSRTSYSNQPQHF.

Worth noting for this clone: The same CDR3 is also encoded by other DNA sequences in this sample. This chain links TRBV7-9 with TRBJ2-1; D is unresolved. The CDR3 sequence is 15 residues long. From germline, CDR1 is SEHNR and CDR2 FQNEAQ (reference sequence). V was trimmed by 3 bases and J by 0 bases, leaving 9 bases between them. The CDR3 sequence: CASSLARSSYNEQFF. The CDR3 nucleotides read TGTGCCAGCAGCTTGGCTAGAAGCTCCTACAATGAGCAGTTCTTC.

This clone was detected only a few times. The chain is built from TRBV30 and TRBJ2-2; the D gene is possibly TRBD2 (5 bases). CDR3 length: 16 amino acids. Deletions cut 4 bases from V and 4 bases from J, with 19 bases between. Germline V gives CDR1 GTSNPN, CDR2 SVGIG (reference sequence). The chain's CDR3 is CAWTGDRGRVTGELFF. As DNA, the CDR3 is TGTGCCTGGACCGGAGATCGCGGGCGGGTCACCGGGGAGCTGTTTTTT.

The V gene is TRBV7-3, the J gene TRBJ2-1; 10 bases are a match to TRBD2. The germline CDR1 and CDR2 sequences are SGHTA and FQGTGA. The length of the CDR3 is 15 residues. Unmatched junction bases numbered 10, after V lost 4 bases and J lost 10 bases. The CDR3 DNA is TGTGCCAGCAGCTCCCCAGCGGGAGGGTCTTCGGAGCAGTTCTTC. Translating it yields CASSSPAGGSSEQFF.

J is TRBJ1-2 and V is TRBV9; perhaps TRBD1 as D (6 bases). CDR3 length: 17 amino acids. The germline V and J ends were trimmed by 3 bases and 5 bases, with 23 bases remaining between them. CDR1 SGDLS and CDR2 YYNGEE come from the germline V gene. CDR3 sequence: CASSADPPGGLRYGYTF. The CDR3 nucleotides read TGTGCCAGCAGCGCGGACCCACCCGGGGGGCTTAGGTATGGCTACACCTTC. The full variable domain, in which reference TRBV9 and TRBJ1-2 provide the parts outside the CDR3, is DSGVTQTPKHLITATGQRVTLRCSPRSGDLSVYWYQQSLDQGLQFLIQYYNGEERAKGNILERFSAQQFPDLHSELNLSSLELGDSALYFCASSADPPGGLRYGYTFGSGTRLTVV.

There are a few counts of this clone. The chain is built from TRBV19 and TRBJ1-5; D may be TRBD1 (5 bases). Trimming removed 0 bases from V and 0 bases from J, with 12 bases in between. CDR1 is LNHDA and CDR2 is SQIVND in the germline V gene (reference sequence). The CDR3 covers 17 residues. The CDR3 bases are TGTGCCAGTAGTATAGATGATTGGGGCGGTAGCAATCAGCCCCAGCATTTT. Translation gives CASSIDDWGGSNQPQHF.

In DNA, the CDR3 is TGTGCCAGCAGCGTAGGTCCTAGCGGGTCCTCACAAGATACGCAGTATTTT. It codes for CASSVGPSGSSQDTQYF. This chain connects TRBV9 to TRBJ2-3, with 8 bases that match TRBD2. The CDR3 has 17 amino acids. Germline-derived CDR1 and CDR2 are SGDLS and YYNGEE. After removal of 0 bases from V and 5 bases from J, the junction contained 11 bases not matched to a gene.

This clone was observed a single time. The V call is TRBV18, the J call TRBJ2-2; D perhaps matches TRBD2 (5 bases). The germline V and J ends were trimmed by 2 bases and 4 bases, with 11 bases remaining between them. CDR1 is KGHSH, CDR2 LQKENI, per germline. The CDR3 contains 15 residues. The CDR3 DNA follows: TGTGCCAGCTCACCATTCCCTAGCAGCACCGGGGAGCTGTTTTTT. It codes for CASSPFPSSTGELFF.

The rearrangement joins TRBV28 to TRBJ1-5, with TRBD1 identical over 7 bases. Germline-derived CDR1 and CDR2 are MDHEN and SYDVKM. The CDR3 runs 14 residues. Trimming at V came to 6 bases and at J to 5 bases, leaving 7 bases not matched to a gene. CDR3 residues: CASSPGTEHQPQHF. In DNA form, the CDR3 reads TGTGCCAGCAGCCCCGGGACAGAACATCAGCCCCAGCATTTT.

The chain links TRBV7-2 to TRBJ1-1; D gene unclear. Germline loops: CDR1 SGHTA, CDR2 FQGNSA. Trimming shortened V by 7 bases and J by 4 bases, and 13 bases separated the two germline ends. There are 13 residues in the CDR3. The chain's CDR3 is CASTTVGSTEAFF. The DNA of the CDR3 is TGTGCCAGCACCACAGTTGGGTCCACTGAAGCTTTCTTT.

J is TRBJ1-2 and V is TRBV12-3 or TRBV12-4, with D tentatively TRBD1 (6 bases). The CDR3 sequence is 13 residues long. V gave up 2 bases and J gave up 7 bases, with 11 bases separating them. CDR3 sequence reads: CASSLIRGSGYTF. CDR3 DNA: TGTGCCAGCAGTTTAATCAGGGGTAGTGGCTACACCTTC.

The V call is TRBV27, the J call TRBJ2-6; TRBD1 matches 7 bases. This CDR3 contains 20 residues. V lost 4 bases and J lost 0; bases outside the gene matches: 15. The germline CDR1 and CDR2 sequences are MNHEY and SMNVEV (reference sequence). The CDR3: CASSSPPQGQHLSGANVLTF. CDR3 in DNA: TGTGCCAGCAGTTCACCCCCCCAGGGACAGCATCTCTCTGGGGCCAACGTCCTGACTTTC.